This T cell receptor (beta chain) was documented in a study of blood T cell repertoires in COVID-19. Methods used by the authors: Quantification of nucleated cells was approximated via reference gene primer amplification. This table comes from immunoSEQ multiplex PCR, and its TCRdb copy is limited to in-frame clones, with some not included. The D gene and trimming were derived from the DNA, and the V and J assignments and clone size from that table. The table has around 260,000 clones, approximately 90% seen once; the top ten hold under 3.5%. Germline assignment: CDR1 SNHLY and CDR2 FYNNEI. CDR3 size: 14 residues. Unmatched junction bases numbered 4, after V lost 4 bases and J lost 3 bases. A note on this clone: Other DNA variants within this sample encode the same CDR3.

Sequences were obtained from peripheral blood. The chain uses TRBV2 and TRBJ1-2, with 8 bases that match TRBD1. The sequence derives from a woman between 25 and 40 years old with active or convalescent COVID-19. The CDR3 sequence: CASSGTGRDYGYTF. Here the CDR3 DNA reads TGTGCCAGCAGTGGGACAGGGAGGGACTATGGCTACACCTTC.